The present T cell receptor (beta chain) was sequenced within a study of T cell clusters in autoimmune cytopenias. General study results and limits: TRB repertoire shifts in secondary cytopenia and chronic lymphocytic leukemia mostly reflected lymphoma, not autoimmunity.

TRB amplification used approximately 250 ng of peripheral blood genomic DNA. TRB rearrangements were amplified by touch-down multiplex PCR with mixed TRB-A/B primers. TCRdb reprocessed the multiplex PCR reads, keeping one entry per CDR3 protein, no DNA. This sample contains approximately 11,000 distinct CDR3 sequences. Germline CDR1 and CDR2: KGHSH and LQKENI. The CDR3 totals 15 residues. Of note for this clonotype: Its antigen remains unknown.

These data were likewise used in another study, on T cell repertoires in aging, cancer and after chemotherapy. That source reports: Six age groups, ranging from 30 or younger to 70 or older, included the donors. Healthy donor repertoires were recorded over several months to years and showed clear clonal overlap. Compared with age-matched healthy donors, untreated hematological or solid cancer patients showed higher blood TCR clonality.

The rearrangement joins TRBV18 to TRBJ1-1; TCRdb calls TRBD1, which cannot be checked without DNA. Sequencing used peripheral blood. The sequence was collected from a human donor in good health. The CDR3 spells CASSPGHTSNTEAFF.